This is a list of T cell receptor beta chains from one sample in a study of cytomegalovirus exposure and HLA in healthy donors. The table came from immunoSEQ multiplex PCR; TCRdb's copy has only in-frame clones and leaves some out. The table includes 250,000 to 300,000 clones, 80% to 95% detected once. The source material was PBMCs. The origin of the receptors is a girl aged 2-10 years in good health and CMV-seronegative. CDR3s include the opening cysteine and the closing phenylalanine or tryptophan. Each record gives: CDR3 DNA, CDR3 protein, clone size, D gene, J gene, V gene. A D gene is named only where the DNA matches it firmly. Where a row states a size, it is once, few, many or the class of an expanded clone; other rows omit it.

CDR3nt: TGTGCCAGCAGTTTAGGACAGGCCGAGTCGATATGGGGCTACACCTTC
CDR3aa: CASSLGQAESIWGYTF
abundance: -
d_gene: TRBD1
j_gene: TRBJ1-2
v_gene: TRBV28

CDR3nt: TGTGCCAGCAGCCCCTCTCCACTAGGAGACGAGCAGTACTTC
CDR3aa: CASSPSPLGDEQYF
abundance: -
d_gene: -
j_gene: TRBJ2-7
v_gene: TRBV6-5

CDR3nt: TGTGCCAGCGGCGTGGGGGACAACAACCTATCCGAGCAGTACTTC
CDR3aa: CASGVGDNNLSEQYF
abundance: -
d_gene: -
j_gene: TRBJ2-7
v_gene: TRBV6-8

CDR3nt: TGTGCCAGCTCACCTGGGGGGAATAGCAATCAGCCCCAGCATTTT
CDR3aa: CASSPGGNSNQPQHF
abundance: -
d_gene: -
j_gene: TRBJ1-5
v_gene: TRBV18

CDR3nt: TGTGCCAGCAGTGAAAGGCGCGGGGGGCTCAATGAGCAGTTCTTC
CDR3aa: CASSERRGGLNEQFF
abundance: -
d_gene: TRBD2
j_gene: TRBJ2-1
v_gene: TRBV6-1

CDR3nt: TGTGCCAGCAGTCAGACAGGGGGGGCGAACACTGAAGCTTTCTTT
CDR3aa: CASSQTGGANTEAFF
abundance: -
d_gene: TRBD1
j_gene: TRBJ1-1
v_gene: TRBV6-5

CDR3nt: TGTGCCAGCAGTTACCGCGGGTTGGCCTACGAGCAGTACTTC
CDR3aa: CASSYRGLAYEQYF
abundance: -
d_gene: -
j_gene: TRBJ2-7
v_gene: TRBV6-5

CDR3nt: TGTGCCAGCAGTTCGGGCGGGAGAAGCACAGATACGCAGTATTTT
CDR3aa: CASSSGGRSTDTQYF
abundance: -
d_gene: TRBD2
j_gene: TRBJ2-3
v_gene: TRBV27

CDR3nt: TGTGCCGCCGAACCCAGACTAGCATTCGATGAGCAGTTCTTC
CDR3aa: CAAEPRLAFDEQFF
abundance: -
d_gene: TRBD2
j_gene: TRBJ2-1
v_gene: TRBV6-1

CDR3nt: TGTGCCAGCAGTTACTTGGCTTTGGGGAGCTATGGCTACACCTTC
CDR3aa: CASSYLALGSYGYTF
abundance: -
d_gene: -
j_gene: TRBJ1-2
v_gene: TRBV6-6

CDR3nt: TGTGCCAGCAGCTTGGCCGGACAGGGGGGGAACTACGAGCAGTACTTC
CDR3aa: CASSLAGQGGNYEQYF
abundance: -
d_gene: TRBD1
j_gene: TRBJ2-7
v_gene: TRBV5-6

CDR3nt: TGTGCCAGCAGTTTATTAGGTAGCGGGGGGGCCCTCTACGAGCAGTACTTC
CDR3aa: CASSLLGSGGALYEQYF
abundance: -
d_gene: TRBD2
j_gene: TRBJ2-7
v_gene: TRBV27

CDR3nt: TGTGCCAGCAGAGTAAAGGGGGCGGTGAACACTGAAGCTTTCTTT
CDR3aa: CASRVKGAVNTEAFF
abundance: -
d_gene: TRBD1
j_gene: TRBJ1-1
v_gene: TRBV25-1

CDR3nt: TGTGCCAGCAGTGAAGCGGGGGGGCCCACTGAAGCTTTCTTT
CDR3aa: CASSEAGGPTEAFF
abundance: -
d_gene: -
j_gene: TRBJ1-1
v_gene: TRBV6-1

CDR3nt: TGTGCCAGCAACCGACTAGCGGGAGGGCCAAGGGAGCAGTTCTTC
CDR3aa: CASNRLAGGPREQFF
abundance: -
d_gene: TRBD2
j_gene: TRBJ2-1
v_gene: TRBV7-9

CDR3nt: TGTGCCAGCACGACGGGAGGGAATAGCAATCAGCCCCAGCATTTT
CDR3aa: CASTTGGNSNQPQHF
abundance: -
d_gene: -
j_gene: TRBJ1-5
v_gene: TRBV2

CDR3nt: TGTGCCAGCAGTTCCCCACTAGCGGGGGCCCAAGAGACCCAGTACTTC
CDR3aa: CASSSPLAGAQETQYF
abundance: -
d_gene: TRBD2
j_gene: TRBJ2-5
v_gene: TRBV5-4

CDR3nt: TGTGCCAGCAGCTTGGGTCACAGGCCCTCCTACGAGCAGTACTTC
CDR3aa: CASSLGHRPSYEQYF
abundance: once
d_gene: -
j_gene: TRBJ2-7
v_gene: TRBV5-6

CDR3nt: TGTGCCAGCAGCTCCACCCTAGGGGTGGAAGGGAACTATGGCTACACCTTC
CDR3aa: CASSSTLGVEGNYGYTF
abundance: few
d_gene: -
j_gene: TRBJ1-2
v_gene: TRBV7-9

CDR3nt: TGTGCCTGGAGTGTAGAGGGACTCTATCACAACACCATATATTTT
CDR3aa: CAWSVEGLYHNTIYF
abundance: -
d_gene: -
j_gene: TRBJ1-3
v_gene: TRBV30

CDR3nt: TGTGCCAGCAGTTCCCCTGGGGCAGGAAATTCACCCCTCCACTTT
CDR3aa: CASSSPGAGNSPLHF
abundance: -
d_gene: -
j_gene: TRBJ1-6
v_gene: TRBV6-5

CDR3nt: TGTGCCAGCAGCTTAGGCCTAGGAGGCGAGCAGTACTTC
CDR3aa: CASSLGLGGEQYF
abundance: -
d_gene: -
j_gene: TRBJ2-7
v_gene: TRBV11-3

CDR3nt: TGCGCCAGCACGACTAGTGATAATTTGAATGAGCAGTTCTTC
CDR3aa: CASTTSDNLNEQFF
abundance: few
d_gene: -
j_gene: TRBJ2-1
v_gene: TRBV5-1

CDR3nt: TGTGCCAGCCTCGGGGATAATGGCGAAAAACTGTTTTTT
CDR3aa: CASLGDNGEKLFF
abundance: -
d_gene: -
j_gene: TRBJ1-4
v_gene: TRBV2

CDR3nt: TGCGCCAGCAGCTTGGGGCCATCGGGTCACCTCCACTTT
CDR3aa: CASSLGPSGHLHF
abundance: -
d_gene: -
j_gene: TRBJ1-6
v_gene: TRBV5-1

CDR3nt: TGCGCCAGCAGCCGGAATACCGGGACAGCTAATGAAAAACTGTTTTTT
CDR3aa: CASSRNTGTANEKLFF
abundance: -
d_gene: TRBD1
j_gene: TRBJ1-4
v_gene: TRBV5-1

CDR3nt: TGCGCCAGCAGCCCGGGACTAGCGGGAGAAGTTGCGGAGACCCAGTACTTC
CDR3aa: CASSPGLAGEVAETQYF
abundance: -
d_gene: TRBD2
j_gene: TRBJ2-5
v_gene: TRBV5-1

CDR3nt: TGTGCCAGCAGCCCTGCCTTACAGGCCGGGAATGAAAAACTGTTTTTT
CDR3aa: CASSPALQAGNEKLFF
abundance: once
d_gene: -
j_gene: TRBJ1-4
v_gene: TRBV5-6

CDR3nt: TGTGCCAGTGATTTAAGGGGTACTGAAGCTTTCTTT
CDR3aa: CASDLRGTEAFF
abundance: once
d_gene: -
j_gene: TRBJ1-1
v_gene: TRBV2

CDR3nt: TGTGCCAGCAGCCAAGATTTAGGGGCCTTCGGGACTAGCGGAAGCACAGATACGCAGTATTTT
CDR3aa: CASSQDLGAFGTSGSTDTQYF
abundance: -
d_gene: TRBD2
j_gene: TRBJ2-3
v_gene: TRBV4-2

CDR3nt: TGTGCCAGCAGCTTAGGCCCTCAAGAGACCCAGTACTTC
CDR3aa: CASSLGPQETQYF
abundance: -
d_gene: -
j_gene: TRBJ2-5
v_gene: TRBV13

CDR3nt: TGTGCCAGCAGCTCTTTATCGACGGGGGAGGGCACTGAAGCTTTCTTT
CDR3aa: CASSSLSTGEGTEAFF
abundance: -
d_gene: -
j_gene: TRBJ1-1
v_gene: TRBV7-9

CDR3nt: TGTGCCAGCAGCCTCGACAGGGTTTCCTACGAGCAGTACTTC
CDR3aa: CASSLDRVSYEQYF
abundance: -
d_gene: TRBD1
j_gene: TRBJ2-7
v_gene: TRBV5-4

CDR3nt: TGCGCCAGCAGTGAGTACGGCGGGGGCAACTACAATGAGCAGTTCTTC
CDR3aa: CASSEYGGGNYNEQFF
abundance: -
d_gene: -
j_gene: TRBJ2-1
v_gene: TRBV10-1

CDR3nt: TGTGCCTGGGCTACGGGGGGGCACACCGGGGAGCTGTTTTTT
CDR3aa: CAWATGGHTGELFF
abundance: -
d_gene: TRBD2
j_gene: TRBJ2-2
v_gene: TRBV30

CDR3nt: TGTGCCAGCAGTTACGCGGGGAGTCCTGGAAACACCATATATTTT
CDR3aa: CASSYAGSPGNTIYF
abundance: -
d_gene: -
j_gene: TRBJ1-3
v_gene: TRBV6-6

CDR3nt: TGTGCCTGGTCTGCGGCCCAAGAGACCCAGTACTTC
CDR3aa: CAWSAAQETQYF
abundance: -
d_gene: -
j_gene: TRBJ2-5
v_gene: TRBV30

CDR3nt: TGCAGCGTTGGGACTTGGGCTAGCGCCCCCAATGAGCAGTTCTTC
CDR3aa: CSVGTWASAPNEQFF
abundance: -
d_gene: -
j_gene: TRBJ2-1
v_gene: TRBV29-1

CDR3nt: TGTGCCAGCAGTTACGACAGGGGCGGTAGTAATTCACCCCTCCACTTT
CDR3aa: CASSYDRGGSNSPLHF
abundance: -
d_gene: TRBD1
j_gene: TRBJ1-6
v_gene: TRBV2

CDR3nt: TGTGCCAGCAGCGTAGACGGTGGTTCTGGAAACACCATATATTTT
CDR3aa: CASSVDGGSGNTIYF
abundance: -
d_gene: -
j_gene: TRBJ1-3
v_gene: TRBV9